Each of the 9 T cell receptor beta chains below was sequenced from the same sample in a study of cytomegalovirus exposure and HLA in healthy donors. The PCR was carried out with 60 Vbeta primers and 13 Jbeta primers. This table comes from immunoSEQ multiplex PCR, and its TCRdb copy is limited to in-frame clones, with some not included. This table lists tens of thousands of clones. The sample taken for sequencing was PBMCs. The origin of the receptors is a man aged 25-45 years in good health and CMV-seropositive.

The chain's CDR3 is CASSQEDRAGEAFF. The DNA for the CDR3 is TGCGCCAGCAGCCAAGAAGACAGGGCGGGTGAAGCTTTCTTT. The chain employs TRBV4-1 and TRBJ1-1; 7 bases align to TRBD1. Germline V gives CDR1 MGHRA, CDR2 YSYEKL. Trimming cost V 0 bases and J 7 bases; bases outside gene matches: 5. The CDR3 is 14 residues long.

J is TRBJ2-7 and V is TRBV10-3, with 7 bases identical to TRBD1. This CDR3 has 15 residues. Per germline, CDR1 ENHRY and CDR2 SYGVKD. V gave up 6 bases and J gave up 4 bases; unmatched junction bases: 12. The CDR3 nucleotides are TGTGCCATCAGCGCCCAAAAGGGACAGCTATACGAGCAGTACTTC. Protein product: CAISAQKGQLYEQYF.

V usage is TRBV30 and J usage is TRBJ2-7, with D perhaps matching TRBD2 (5 bases). The CDR3 is 13 amino acids. V dropped 4 bases and J dropped 4 bases, with 14 bases sitting between them. Germline V gives CDR1 GTSNPN, CDR2 SVGIG (reference sequence). The CDR3 reads CAWTPGLGYEQYF. CDR3 in DNA: TGTGCCTGGACCCCGGGATTAGGATACGAGCAGTACTTC.

The chain joins TRBV4-1 to TRBJ2-7; 10 bases map to TRBD2. Germline lookup yields CDR1 MGHRA and CDR2 YSYEKL. The length of the CDR3 is 15 residues. The V segment lost 6 bases and the J segment 1 base; nucleotides outside the gene matches: 6. The CDR3 loop reads CASSRTSGGSYEQYF. Written as DNA, the CDR3 is TGCGCCAGCAGTCGGACTAGCGGAGGGTCCTACGAGCAGTACTTC.

This chain links TRBV7-8 with TRBJ2-7, with D possibly being TRBD2 (6 bases). The CDR3 has 14 amino acids. Per germline, CDR1 SGHVS and CDR2 FQNEAQ. V was shortened by 3 bases and J by 6 bases, with 15 bases between the two germline ends. This chain's CDR3 is CASSLEGAFGEQYF. The CDR3, as DNA: TGTGCCAGCAGCTTGGAGGGCGCGTTCGGCGAGCAGTACTTC.

J is TRBJ2-5 and V is TRBV4-2; tentative D call: TRBD1 (6 bases). Germline CDR1 LGHNA, CDR2 YNFKEQ. This CDR3 has 15 residues. The V gene lost 4 bases and the J gene lost 1 base, with 13 bases spanning the gap. CDR3 DNA sequence: TGTGCCAGCAGCCCATATGGGGGCAGCCAAGAGACCCAGTACTTC. As protein: CASSPYGGSQETQYF.

V and J are TRBV18 and TRBJ1-2; D gene ambiguous. CDR1 is KGHSH, CDR2 LQKENI, per germline. The V end was cut by 5 bases, the J end by 6 bases, with 13 bases between. This CDR3 contains 13 residues. CDR3 sequence: CASSLGEKHGYTF. The CDR3 nucleotides are TGTGCCAGCTCATTGGGAGAGAAGCATGGCTACACCTTC.

CDR3 amino acids: CASSPSGGHTGELFF. In nucleotides, the CDR3 is TGTGCCAGCAGCCCCTCCGGGGGTCACACCGGGGAGCTGTTTTTT. The V and J genes are TRBV9 and TRBJ2-2; D possibly corresponds to TRBD2 (6 bases). The CDR3 spans 15 residues. The V gene lost 4 bases and the J gene lost 3 bases, with 13 bases spanning the gap. Germline loops: CDR1 SGDLS, CDR2 YYNGEE.

This chain joins TRBV29-1 and TRBJ2-2, with 12 bases aligning to TRBD1. Unmatched junction bases numbered 10, after V lost 3 bases and J lost 5 bases. CDR1 is SQVTM, CDR2 ANQGSEA, per germline. The CDR3 loop spans 17 amino acids. The CDR3 nucleotides read TGCAGCGTTGATGGGGACAGGGGGCCCCCAGGGACCGGGGAGCTGTTTTTT. Amino acid sequence: CSVDGDRGPPGTGELFF.